This T cell receptor beta chain was sequenced in a study of T cells in narcolepsy. Overall study context: Donors had narcolepsy type 1 or type 2, or were healthy controls. Overall study findings and caveats: Some memory CD4+ repertoires had no autoreactive clone sequences. Healthy controls reportedly lacked the autoreactive clonotypes serially found in patients' blood. Same-patient CSF and blood CD4+ T cell clonotypes included HCRT-specific and TRIB2-specific autoreactive ones.

The repertoire was sequenced with immunoSEQ multiplex PCR; TCRdb's copy has only in-frame clones and lacks some. The sample shows approximately 23,000 clones, over 75% of them seen only once. This clone showed up just a few times. The antigen is not known. The germline CDR1 and CDR2 sequences are ENHRY and SYGVKD. V was trimmed by 0 bases and J by 0 bases, leaving 3 bases between them. The CDR3 has 15 amino acids. Source material: memory (CD45RA-) CD4+ T cells from blood. The sequence derives from a human donor in good health. The J gene is TRBJ2-6, the V gene TRBV10-3; D ambiguous. The CDR3 DNA is TGTGCCATCAGTGAGTCGACCTCTGGGGCCAACGTCCTGACTTTC. This translates into CAISESTSGANVLTF.